These 14 T cell receptor beta chains share one sample of origin, sequenced in a study of T cells after yellow fever vaccination. TCRdb redid the calling of the 5' RACE reads with MiXCR, one entry per CDR3 protein. The sample includes 150,000 to 200,000 distinct CDR3 sequences, approximately 6.8% of them seen just once. Sequencing used CD4+ T cells sorted from PBMCs, obtained about 5 days after the first yellow fever vaccination. Every receptor here comes from a man between 18 and 35 years old who received the YFV17D yellow fever vaccine.

This clonotype was found many times. The rearrangement joins TRBV20-1 to TRBJ1-1; a weak D match, TRBD1 (6 bases). V shed 3 bases and J shed 4 bases, with 12 bases lying between them. From germline, CDR1 is DFQATT and CDR2 SNEGSKA (reference sequence). The CDR3 spans 13 residues. This CDR3 is CSASRDRTTEAFF. DNA for the CDR3: TGCAGTGCTAGCCGCGACAGGACCACTGAAGCTTTCTTT.

The V gene is TRBV10-3, the J gene TRBJ2-1; 7 nucleotides align to TRBD1. Germline V gene data show CDR1 as ENHRY and CDR2 as SYGVKD. This CDR3 is 14 amino acids long. V was pared by 7 bases and J by 7 bases, with 10 bases of the junction left unmatched. The chain's CDR3 is CAIKDRPEGNEQFF. In DNA, the CDR3 is TGTGCCATCAAGGACAGGCCTGAAGGGAATGAGCAGTTCTTC.

There are many counts of this clonotype. The chain carries TRBV5-1 and TRBJ2-5; 10 nucleotides line up with TRBD2. With V trimmed by 0 bases and J by 3 bases, 5 bases remained unmatched. The CDR3 loop spans 16 amino acids. Looked up from germline, CDR1 is SGHRS and CDR2 is YFSETQ. The CDR3 here is CASSLGRTSGKETQYF. The CDR3 DNA reads as TGCGCCAGCAGCTTGGGCAGGACTAGCGGTAAAGAGACCCAGTACTTC.

This clonotype was observed a few times. This chain links TRBV5-6 with TRBJ2-7; the match to TRBD1 covers 10 bases. The V gene end was trimmed by 6 bases and the J gene end by 6 bases; junction bases not matched to a gene: 3. This CDR3 contains 12 residues. Germline V lookup: CDR1 SGHDT, CDR2 YYEEEE. CDR3 DNA: TGTGCCAGCAACCGGGACAGGGGCGAGCAGTACTTC. This translates into CASNRDRGEQYF.

This clonotype was picked up many times. This chain links TRBV5-1 with TRBJ1-1, with a possible D match to TRBD1 (6 bases). The CDR3 spans 16 residues. The germline V gene encodes CDR1 SGHRS and CDR2 YFSETQ. V gave up 1 base and J gave up 1 base, with 14 bases separating them. Here the CDR3 reads CASSLPQGGANTEAFF. The CDR3 DNA is TGCGCCAGCAGCTTGCCACAGGGAGGCGCGAACACTGAAGCTTTCTTT.

This clonotype was recorded at least ten times. V is TRBV7-3 and J is TRBJ2-1; a possible D gene is TRBD1 (6 bases). Deletions cut 2 bases from V and 4 bases from J, with 12 bases between. The germline V gene has CDR1 SGHTA and CDR2 FQGTGA. This CDR3 region has 15 residues. As DNA, the CDR3 is TGTGCCAGCAGCTTACAGGACAGACTTTACAATGAGCAGTTCTTC. Translated: CASSLQDRLYNEQFF.

This clonotype occurred many times. The rearrangement joins TRBV5-1 to TRBJ2-3, with 7 bases lining up with TRBD2. The V segment lost 4 bases and the J segment 1 base; nucleotides outside the gene matches: 6. The CDR3 covers 15 residues. The germline V gene encodes CDR1 SGHRS and CDR2 YFSETQ. The CDR3 DNA follows: TGCGCCAGCAGCCAAGCGGGGACCGGCACAGATACGCAGTATTTT. Protein: CASSQAGTGTDTQYF.

This clonotype was detected only a few times. The rearrangement uses TRBV21-1 and TRBJ1-1; the D call in the table, TRBD1, was not verified against the DNA. TRBV21-1 is flagged as a pseudogene. The CDR3 has 13 amino acids. The CDR3 region has the DNA TGTGCCAGCAGCGGTGGGGGCGATACTGAAGCTTTCTTT. Translated: CASSGGGDTEAFF.

In this sample, this clonotype turned up many times. The junction does not match germline at one end; this may be a read error. For the CDR3, the DNA is TGCAGTACTAGCGGGGAAGTCTCAGGGACCCAGTACTTC. Translation: CSTSGEVSGTQYF. V and J are TRBV20-1 and TRBJ2-5; 10 nucleotides match TRBD2. The CDR3 totals 13 residues. In germline, CDR1 is DFQATT, CDR2 SNEGSKA (reference sequence).

This clonotype was seen only a few times. J is TRBJ1-1 and V is TRBV3-1; the match to TRBD1 covers 12 bases. The CDR3 runs 17 residues. Trimming cost V 3 bases and J 1 base; bases outside gene matches: 6. Germline V gives CDR1 LGHDT, CDR2 YNNKEL (reference sequence). CDR3 sequence (DNA): TGTGCCAGCAGCCATCTTGGGACAGGGGGCAAGAACACTGAAGCTTTCTTT. Encoded protein: CASSHLGTGGKNTEAFF.

At least ten counts were recorded for this clonotype. This chain joins TRBV7-2 and TRBJ2-6; D remains unclear. Germline CDR1 SGHTA, CDR2 FQGNSA. The V and J ends lost 1 base and 0 bases respectively, with 10 bases between them. The CDR3 is made up of 17 amino acids. The CDR3 coding sequence is TGTGCCAGCAGCTTAGTCGCCGGCACCTCTGGGGCCAACGTCCTGACTTTC. This encodes CASSLVAGTSGANVLTF.

As for this clonotype: A much larger clone is a single base away; this may be a read error. DNA of the CDR3: TGTGCCAGCAGCCTCACGACAGGGGACGTAAAACTGTTTTTT. It is translated as CASSLTTGDVKLFF. The J gene is TRBJ1-4, the V gene TRBV4-2; TRBD1 matches 8 bases. In germline, CDR1 is LGHNA, CDR2 YNFKEQ. The CDR3 contains 14 residues. Trimming cost V 4 bases and J 10 bases; bases outside gene matches: 8.

This clonotype was seen only a few times. The chain couples TRBV5-4 to TRBJ2-2; 9 bases map to TRBD2. The CDR3 has 18 amino acids. Germline trimming cut 4 bases from V and 1 base from J; bases unmatched to any gene: 11. Germline lookup yields CDR1 SGHNT and CDR2 YYREEE (reference sequence). CDR3 loop: CASSTGLAGKGNTGELFF. The DNA of the CDR3 is TGTGCCAGCAGCACGGGGCTAGCGGGGAAGGGGAACACCGGGGAGCTGTTTTTT.

This clonotype was observed at least ten times. The chain uses TRBV7-2 and TRBJ2-4; TRBD1 might be the D (5 bases). Germline CDR1 is SGHTA and CDR2 is FQGNSA. There are 17 residues in the CDR3. Trimming shortened V by 4 bases and J by 0 bases, and 16 bases separated the two germline ends. CDR3 sequence reads: CASSSTQGNIAKNIQYF. Written as DNA, the CDR3 is TGTGCCAGCAGCTCAACCCAGGGTAACATAGCCAAAAACATTCAGTACTTC.